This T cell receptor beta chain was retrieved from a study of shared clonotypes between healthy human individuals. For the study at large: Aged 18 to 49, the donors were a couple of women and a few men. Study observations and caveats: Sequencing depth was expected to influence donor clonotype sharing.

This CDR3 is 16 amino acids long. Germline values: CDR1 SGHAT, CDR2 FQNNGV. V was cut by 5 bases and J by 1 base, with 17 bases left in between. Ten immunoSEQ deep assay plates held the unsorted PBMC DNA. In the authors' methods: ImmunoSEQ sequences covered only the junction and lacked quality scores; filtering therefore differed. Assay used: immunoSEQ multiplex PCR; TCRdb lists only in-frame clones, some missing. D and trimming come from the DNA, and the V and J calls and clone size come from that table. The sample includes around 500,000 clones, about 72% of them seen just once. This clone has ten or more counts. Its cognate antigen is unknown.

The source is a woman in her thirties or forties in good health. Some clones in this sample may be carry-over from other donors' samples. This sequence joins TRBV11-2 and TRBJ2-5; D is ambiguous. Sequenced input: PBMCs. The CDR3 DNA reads TGTGCCAGCAGCCGACCTGGAACAGACCCCCAAGAGACCCAGTACTTC. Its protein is CASSRPGTDPQETQYF. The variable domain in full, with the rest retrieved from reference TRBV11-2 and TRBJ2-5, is EAGVAQSPRYKIIEKRQSVAFWCNPISGHATLYWYQQILGQGPKLLIQFQNNGVVDDSQLPKDRFSAERLKGVDSTLKIQPAKLEDSAVYLCASSRPGTDPQETQYFGPGTRLLVL.